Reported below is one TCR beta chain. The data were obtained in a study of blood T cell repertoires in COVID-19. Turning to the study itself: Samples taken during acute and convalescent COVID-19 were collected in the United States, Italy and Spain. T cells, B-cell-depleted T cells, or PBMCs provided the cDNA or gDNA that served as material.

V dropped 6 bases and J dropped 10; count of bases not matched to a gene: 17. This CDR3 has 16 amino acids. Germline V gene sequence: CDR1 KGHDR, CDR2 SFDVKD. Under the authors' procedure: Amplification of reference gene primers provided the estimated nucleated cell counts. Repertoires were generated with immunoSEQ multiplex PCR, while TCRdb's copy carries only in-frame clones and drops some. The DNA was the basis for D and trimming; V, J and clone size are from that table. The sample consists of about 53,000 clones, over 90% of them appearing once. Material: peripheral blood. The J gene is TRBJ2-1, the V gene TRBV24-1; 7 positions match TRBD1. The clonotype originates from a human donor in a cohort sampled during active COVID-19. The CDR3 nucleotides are TGTGCCACCAGTTACCTCCCCGGAGAGGGGGCGGCGGAGCAGTTCTTC. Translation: CATSYLPGEGAAEQFF.